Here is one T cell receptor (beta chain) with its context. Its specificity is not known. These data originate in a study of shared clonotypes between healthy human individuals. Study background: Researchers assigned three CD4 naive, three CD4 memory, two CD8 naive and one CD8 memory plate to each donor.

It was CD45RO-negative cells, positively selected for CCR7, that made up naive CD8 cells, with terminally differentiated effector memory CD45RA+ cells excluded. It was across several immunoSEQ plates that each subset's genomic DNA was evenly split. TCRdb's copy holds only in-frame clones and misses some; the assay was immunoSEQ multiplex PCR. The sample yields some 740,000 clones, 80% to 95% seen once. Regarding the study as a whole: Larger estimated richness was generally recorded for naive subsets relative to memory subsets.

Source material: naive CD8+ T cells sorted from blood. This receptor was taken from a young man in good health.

DNA for the CDR3: TGTGCCAGTTCTCCCTGGACTAGCGGGAGGAAGTCGTACGAGCAGTACTTC. Protein product: CASSPWTSGRKSYEQYF. The chain uses TRBV19 and TRBJ2-7; TRBD2 matches at 14 bases. The CDR3 sequence is 17 residues long. Trimming took 8 bases from V and 4 from J; bases not matched to a gene: 13. Germline CDR1 LNHDA, CDR2 SQIVND (reference sequence). Filled out from reference TRBV19 and TRBJ2-7, the complete variable domain reads DGGITQSPKYLFRKEGQNVTLSCEQNLNHDAMYWYRQDPGQGLRLIYYSQIVNDFQKGDIAEGYSVSREKKESFPLTVTSAQKNPTAFYLCASSPWTSGRKSYEQYFGPGTRLTVT.